This record looks at one T cell receptor (beta chain) sequence and its context. Its antigen remains unknown. This record comes from a study of T cells in localized non-small cell lung cancer. Findings of the study overall: Those with higher blood T cell density had longer overall survival. Median about 58 top-100 tumor clones were shared with paired adjacent lung.

Assay: immunoSEQ multiplex PCR; the TCRdb copy retains only in-frame clones and omits some. The table lists some 32,000 clones, under 95% of them singletons, with around 0.77% in the top ten. The CDR3 contains 15 residues. The J segment lost 6 bases and the V segment lost 4 bases, leaving 9 bases of the junction unmatched. Looked up from germline, CDR1 is SGDLS and CDR2 is YYNGEE. V gene TRBV9 combines with J gene TRBJ2-3, with TRBD2 identical over 9 bases. The clonotype comes from a woman aged 35 to 69 with stage I lung adenocarcinoma. The sequencing used peripheral blood, collected before any cancer treatment. This CDR3 is CASSLGLARVDTQYF. CDR3 coding DNA: TGTGCCAGCAGCCTAGGACTAGCGAGGGTGGATACGCAGTATTTT.